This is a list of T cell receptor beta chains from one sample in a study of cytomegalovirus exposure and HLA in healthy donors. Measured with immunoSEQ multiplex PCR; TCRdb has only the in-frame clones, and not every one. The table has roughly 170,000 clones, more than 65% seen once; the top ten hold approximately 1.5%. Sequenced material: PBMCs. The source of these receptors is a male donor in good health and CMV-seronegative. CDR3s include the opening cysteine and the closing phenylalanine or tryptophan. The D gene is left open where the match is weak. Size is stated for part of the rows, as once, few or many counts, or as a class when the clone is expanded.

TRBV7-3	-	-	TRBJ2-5	CASSKGTGSYQETQYF	TGTGCCAGCAGCAAAGGAACGGGGTCGTACCAAGAGACCCAGTACTTC
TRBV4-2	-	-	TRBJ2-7	CASSQGPQGKPSYEQYF	TGTGCCAGCAGCCAAGGCCCCCAGGGGAAACCCTCCTACGAGCAGTACTTC
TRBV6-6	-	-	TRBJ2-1	CASSFSGDIPFF	TGTGCCAGCAGTTTTTCTGGGGACATCCCATTCTTC
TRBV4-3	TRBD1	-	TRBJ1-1	CASSQDWAGGRLTEAFF	TGCGCCAGCAGCCAAGACTGGGCAGGGGGTCGTCTGACTGAAGCTTTCTTT
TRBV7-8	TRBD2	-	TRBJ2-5	CASRRTSGGAETQYF	TGTGCCAGCAGGAGGACTAGCGGGGGGGCCGAGACCCAGTACTTC
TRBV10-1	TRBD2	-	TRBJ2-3	CASSGSRRGLAQDTQYF	TGCGCCAGCAGTGGATCCCGGAGGGGACTAGCACAAGATACGCAGTATTTT
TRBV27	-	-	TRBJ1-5	CASSLIAGMASNQPQHF	TGTGCCAGCAGTTTAATAGCGGGTATGGCGAGCAATCAGCCCCAGCATTTT
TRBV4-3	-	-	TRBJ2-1	CATARGAGGYNEQFF	TGCGCCACCGCCCGGGGAGCGGGCGGGTACAATGAGCAGTTCTTC
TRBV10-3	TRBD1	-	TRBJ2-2	CAITRQGNTGELFF	TGTGCCATCACTAGACAGGGGAACACCGGGGAGCTGTTTTTT
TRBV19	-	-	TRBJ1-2	CASSTRQLINYGYTF	TGTGCCAGTAGTACTCGACAACTCATTAACTATGGCTACACCTTC
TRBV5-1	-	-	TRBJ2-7	CASSILIGTPREQYF	TGCGCCAGCAGCATACTTATAGGGACACCGAGGGAGCAGTACTTC
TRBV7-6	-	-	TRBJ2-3	CASSLGTSVADTQYF	TGTGCCAGCAGCTTAGGGACTTCAGTCGCAGATACGCAGTATTTT
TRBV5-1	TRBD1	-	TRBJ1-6	CASSQETGVNSPLHF	TGCGCCAGCAGCCAAGAGACAGGGGTGAATTCACCCCTCCACTTT
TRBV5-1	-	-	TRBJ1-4	CASSLGARAGHEKLFF	TGCGCCAGCAGCTTGGGAGCGCGGGCAGGACATGAAAAACTGTTTTTT
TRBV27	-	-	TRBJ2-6	CASSSPSAGANVLTF	TGTGCCAGCAGTTCCCCTTCCGCTGGGGCCAACGTCCTGACTTTC
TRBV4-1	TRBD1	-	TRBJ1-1	CASSQTGGGTEAFF	TGCGCCAGCAGCCAGACAGGGGGTGGTACTGAAGCTTTCTTT
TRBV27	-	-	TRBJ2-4	CASSLQQGGKNIQYF	TGTGCCAGCAGTTTGCAGCAGGGGGGCAAAAACATTCAGTACTTC
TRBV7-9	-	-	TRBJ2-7	CASSTHYEQYF	TGTGCCAGCAGCACACACTACGAGCAGTACTTC
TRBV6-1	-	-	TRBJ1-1	CASSEQGFHTEAFF	TGTGCCAGCAGTGAACAGGGTTTTCACACTGAAGCTTTCTTT
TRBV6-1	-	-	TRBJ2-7	CASIDRRAWYEQYF	TGTGCCAGCATCGACAGGCGGGCATGGTACGAGCAGTACTTC
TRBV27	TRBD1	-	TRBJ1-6	CASIGTGNSPLHF	TGTGCCAGCATAGGGACAGGGAATTCACCCCTCCACTTT
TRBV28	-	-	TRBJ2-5	CASTGSPLETQYF	TGTGCCAGCACCGGTTCCCCCCTGGAGACCCAGTACTTC
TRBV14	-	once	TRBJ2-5	CASSQGMDWQYF	TGTGCCAGCAGCCAAGGGATGGACTGGCAGTACTTC
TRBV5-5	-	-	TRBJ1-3	CASSPLGGTGNTIYF	TGTGCCAGCAGCCCGCTGGGGGGAACTGGAAACACCATATATTTT
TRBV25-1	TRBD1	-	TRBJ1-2	CASSEVGGGYGYTF	TGTGCCAGCAGTGAAGTAGGGGGCGGCTATGGCTACACCTTC
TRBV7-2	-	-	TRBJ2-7	CASSRDTYEQYF	TGTGCCAGCAGCCGGGACACCTACGAGCAGTACTTC
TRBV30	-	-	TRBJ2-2	CAWSVTGVGTGELFF	TGTGCCTGGAGTGTGACCGGAGTTGGGACCGGGGAGCTGTTTTTT
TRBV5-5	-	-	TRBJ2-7	CASSLASTLNEQYF	TGTGCCAGCAGCTTGGCTTCGACTTTAAACGAGCAGTACTTC
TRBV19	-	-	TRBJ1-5	CASSRTVSNQPQHF	TGTGCCAGTAGTCGGACAGTTAGCAATCAGCCCCAGCATTTT
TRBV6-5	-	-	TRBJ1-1	CATARGTEVFF	TGTGCCACCGCACGTGGGACTGAAGTTTTCTTT
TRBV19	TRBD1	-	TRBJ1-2	CASRMARDRVDFNYGYTF	TGTGCCAGTAGGATGGCCCGGGACAGGGTAGACTTTAACTATGGCTACACCTTC
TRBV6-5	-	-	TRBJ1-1	CASRGTGKITEAFF	TGTGCCAGCAGGGGAACAGGGAAAATCACTGAAGCTTTCTTT
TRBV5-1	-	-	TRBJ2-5	CASSLLSFGTQYF	TGCGCCAGCAGCTTGCTATCGTTCGGGACCCAGTACTTC
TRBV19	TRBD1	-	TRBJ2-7	CASRGQGETYEQYF	TGTGCCAGTAGAGGGCAGGGGGAGACCTACGAGCAGTACTTC
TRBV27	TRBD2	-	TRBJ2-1	CAVSGRSGGWNNEQFF	TGTGCCGTTAGCGGGAGGAGCGGGGGGTGGAACAATGAGCAGTTCTTC
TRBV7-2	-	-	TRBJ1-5	CASSSQGFQPQHF	TGTGCCAGCAGCTCACAGGGTTTTCAGCCCCAGCATTTT
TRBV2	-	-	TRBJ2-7	CASMGYLGLYEQYF	TGTGCCAGCATGGGATACTTGGGGCTCTACGAGCAGTACTTC
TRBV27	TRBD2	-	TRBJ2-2	CASRARAWEGYTGELFF	TGTGCCAGCAGGGCCCGAGCGTGGGAGGGGTACACCGGGGAGCTGTTTTTT
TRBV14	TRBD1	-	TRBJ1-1	CASSQAGRGRFTEAFF	TGTGCCAGCAGCCAGGCCGGCAGGGGGCGGTTTACTGAAGCTTTCTTT
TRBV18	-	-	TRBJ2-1	CASSLLRANPYNEQFF	TGTGCCAGCTCACTTCTGCGGGCCAATCCCTACAATGAGCAGTTCTTC
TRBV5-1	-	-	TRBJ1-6	CASSPVTGSSNSPLHF	TGCGCCAGCAGCCCGGTTACAGGGAGTTCTAATTCACCCCTCCACTTT